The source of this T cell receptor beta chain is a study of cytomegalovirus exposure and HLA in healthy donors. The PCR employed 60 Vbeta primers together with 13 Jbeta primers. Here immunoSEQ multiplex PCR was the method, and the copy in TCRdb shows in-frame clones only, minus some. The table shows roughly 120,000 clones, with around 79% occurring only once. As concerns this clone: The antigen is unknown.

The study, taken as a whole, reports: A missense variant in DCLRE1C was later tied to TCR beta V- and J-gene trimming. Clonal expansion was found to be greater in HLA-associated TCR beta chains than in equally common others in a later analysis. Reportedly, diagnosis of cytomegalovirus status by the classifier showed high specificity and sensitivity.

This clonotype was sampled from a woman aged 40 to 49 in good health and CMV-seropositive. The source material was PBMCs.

Here the CDR3 DNA reads TGTGCCAGCAGCTTCCACGGACAGGGCAGCACAGATACGCAGTATTTT. Translating it yields CASSFHGQGSTDTQYF. The chain is built from TRBV9 and TRBJ2-3; the match to TRBD1 covers 8 bases. This CDR3 has 16 amino acids. After removal of 4 bases from V and 0 bases from J, the junction contained 7 bases not matched to a gene. CDR1 is SGDLS and CDR2 is YYNGEE in the germline V gene.